These T cell receptor beta chains were read from a single sample in a study of neurological immune-mediated disorders. TCRdb reprocessed the 5' RACE reads via MiXCR and lists one record per CDR3 protein. The data hold tens of thousands of distinct CDR3 sequences, with about 5.6% observed a single time. Specimen: CD4+ T cells from blood. The receptors come from a woman aged 18-29 years with multiple sclerosis. Both conserved end residues are part of each CDR3. Each record gives: V gene, J gene, D gene, clone size, CDR3 protein, CDR3 DNA. D genes are given only for firm matches. The size field is filled for only some rows; it gives once, few, many or a size class.

V gene: TRBV11-2; J gene: TRBJ2-5; D gene: TRBD2; clone size: NA; CDR3 protein: CASSSWASGNQETQYF; CDR3 DNA: TGTGCCAGCAGCTCCTGGGCCAGCGGGAACCAAGAGACCCAGTACTTC
V gene: TRBV9; J gene: TRBJ2-5; D gene: TRBD2; clone size: many; CDR3 protein: CASSARAGGPGETQYF; CDR3 DNA: TGTGCCAGCAGCGCCCGAGCGGGAGGGCCTGGGGAGACCCAGTACTTC
V gene: TRBV10-3; J gene: TRBJ2-2; D gene: TRBD1; clone size: many; CDR3 protein: CAISESKRQGTGELFF; CDR3 DNA: TGTGCCATCAGTGAGTCGAAGAGACAGGGCACCGGGGAGCTGTTTTTT
V gene: TRBV5-1; J gene: TRBJ2-5; D gene: TRBD2; clone size: many; CDR3 protein: CASSGGTTVETQYF; CDR3 DNA: TGCGCCAGCAGCGGCGGGACTACGGTCGAGACCCAGTACTTC
V gene: TRBV20-1; J gene: TRBJ2-2; D gene: TRBD2; clone size: many; CDR3 protein: CSASSPGLAGGTGELFF; CDR3 DNA: TGCAGTGCTAGTTCGCCGGGACTAGCGGGAGGGACCGGGGAGCTGTTTTTT
V gene: TRBV14; J gene: TRBJ1-1; D gene: NA; clone size: many; CDR3 protein: CASSQDPPRNTEAFF; CDR3 DNA: TGTGCCAGCAGCCAAGATCCCCCCAGGAACACTGAAGCTTTCTTT
V gene: TRBV6-5; J gene: TRBJ1-2; D gene: NA; clone size: many; CDR3 protein: CAGVGGPGYTF; CDR3 DNA: TGTGCCGGCGTTGGGGGACCCGGCTACACCTTC
V gene: TRBV20-1; J gene: TRBJ2-1; D gene: NA; clone size: many; CDR3 protein: CSAFLGRVNEQFF; CDR3 DNA: TGCAGTGCTTTTCTGGGGCGTGTCAATGAGCAGTTCTTC
V gene: TRBV6-5; J gene: TRBJ2-2; D gene: NA; clone size: many; CDR3 protein: CASSYSPVVSNTGELFF; CDR3 DNA: TGTGCCAGCAGTTACTCTCCGGTCGTCTCGAACACCGGGGAGCTGTTTTTT
V gene: TRBV7-2; J gene: TRBJ2-6; D gene: NA; clone size: NA; CDR3 protein: CASSLEQSSGANVLTF; CDR3 DNA: TGTGCCAGCAGCTTAGAACAGTCATCCGGGGCCAACGTCCTGACTTTC
V gene: TRBV20-1; J gene: TRBJ1-1; D gene: NA; clone size: many; CDR3 protein: CSASLRGRNTEAFF; CDR3 DNA: TGCAGTGCTTCCCTCCGGGGTAGGAACACTGAAGCTTTCTTT
V gene: TRBV29-1; J gene: TRBJ2-3; D gene: NA; clone size: many; CDR3 protein: CGIAVDTQYF; CDR3 DNA: TGCGGGATAGCCGTGGATACGCAGTATTTT
V gene: TRBV5-1; J gene: TRBJ1-5; D gene: TRBD1; clone size: many; CDR3 protein: CASSLGTGGNMQPQHF; CDR3 DNA: TGCGCCAGCAGCTTGGGGACAGGGGGAAATATGCAGCCCCAGCATTTT
V gene: TRBV20-1; J gene: TRBJ2-2; D gene: NA; clone size: medium-sized; CDR3 protein: CSASIPTGELFF; CDR3 DNA: TGCAGTGCTAGTATACCCACCGGGGAGCTGTTTTTT
V gene: TRBV5-1; J gene: TRBJ2-3; D gene: NA; clone size: few; CDR3 protein: CASSWGEISDTQYF; CDR3 DNA: TGCGCCAGCAGTTGGGGGGAGATTTCAGATACGCAGTATTTT
V gene: TRBV7-9; J gene: TRBJ2-1; D gene: TRBD2; clone size: many; CDR3 protein: CASSLGLLGLAGSYNEQFF; CDR3 DNA: TGTGCCAGCAGCTTAGGATTACTGGGGCTAGCGGGCTCCTACAATGAGCAGTTCTTC
V gene: TRBV7-2; J gene: TRBJ2-5; D gene: TRBD1; clone size: many; CDR3 protein: CASSLTRNRGQETQYF; CDR3 DNA: TGTGCCAGCAGCTTAACCCGTAACAGGGGGCAAGAGACCCAGTACTTC
V gene: TRBV6-1; J gene: TRBJ2-7; D gene: TRBD1; clone size: many; CDR3 protein: CASSEAGTGNYEQYF; CDR3 DNA: TGTGCCAGCAGTGAAGCTGGGACAGGGAACTACGAGCAGTACTTC
V gene: TRBV30; J gene: TRBJ1-2; D gene: NA; clone size: NA; CDR3 protein: CAWSDLNIHF; CDR3 DNA: TGTGCCTGGAGCGACCTAAACATCCACTTC
V gene: TRBV10-2; J gene: TRBJ1-6; D gene: NA; clone size: NA; CDR3 protein: CASSESGGANSPLHF; CDR3 DNA: TGCGCCAGCAGTGAGTCTGGGGGGGCGAATTCACCCCTCCACTTT
V gene: TRBV5-1; J gene: TRBJ1-2; D gene: NA; clone size: many; CDR3 protein: CASSLGITTNYGYTF; CDR3 DNA: TGCGCCAGCAGCTTGGGTATCACAACTAACTATGGCTACACCTTC
V gene: TRBV20-1; J gene: TRBJ2-1; D gene: NA; clone size: few; CDR3 protein: CSASMSGDTYNEQFF; CDR3 DNA: TGCAGTGCTTCGATGTCGGGGGACACCTACAATGAGCAGTTCTTC
V gene: TRBV28; J gene: TRBJ1-2; D gene: TRBD1; clone size: many; CDR3 protein: CASSFIGGQELRVMGYTF; CDR3 DNA: TGTGCCAGCAGTTTTATCGGAGGACAGGAACTTCGGGTCATGGGCTACACCTTC
V gene: TRBV29-1; J gene: TRBJ1-2; D gene: TRBD1; clone size: medium-sized; CDR3 protein: CSVDPGTAHYGYTF; CDR3 DNA: TGCAGCGTTGACCCGGGGACAGCTCACTATGGCTACACCTTC
V gene: TRBV9; J gene: TRBJ1-2; D gene: NA; clone size: few; CDR3 protein: CASSPPTGSGTGGGYTF; CDR3 DNA: TGTGCCAGCAGCCCTCCGACTGGCTCAGGGACTGGTGGTGGCTACACCTTC
V gene: TRBV28; J gene: TRBJ2-4; D gene: NA; clone size: NA; CDR3 protein: CASSLRPALAKNIQYF; CDR3 DNA: TGTGCCAGCAGTTTAAGGCCGGCACTAGCCAAAAACATTCAGTACTTC
V gene: TRBV20-1; J gene: TRBJ2-1; D gene: TRBD2; clone size: many; CDR3 protein: CSARPTGSGRANEQFF; CDR3 DNA: TGCAGTGCTAGACCTACAGGTAGCGGGAGGGCAAATGAGCAGTTCTTC
V gene: TRBV7-2; J gene: TRBJ2-4; D gene: NA; clone size: many; CDR3 protein: CASSLARAKNIQYF; CDR3 DNA: TGTGCCAGCAGCTTAGCGCGGGCCAAAAACATTCAGTACTTC
V gene: TRBV20-1; J gene: TRBJ1-6; D gene: TRBD1; clone size: many; CDR3 protein: CRASQGALKSTLHF; CDR3 DNA: TGCAGAGCGAGTCAGGGGGCCCTCAAATCGACCCTCCACTTT
V gene: TRBV10-3; J gene: TRBJ1-1; D gene: TRBD1; clone size: many; CDR3 protein: CAITIGQGKTEAFF; CDR3 DNA: TGTGCCATCACCATTGGACAGGGAAAAACTGAAGCTTTCTTT
V gene: TRBV20-1; J gene: TRBJ1-2; D gene: NA; clone size: NA; CDR3 protein: CSGTDSRHSYTF; CDR3 DNA: TGCAGTGGGACGGACAGTCGACATAGCTACACCTTC
V gene: TRBV12-3/TRBV12-4; J gene: TRBJ2-3; D gene: TRBD1; clone size: many; CDR3 protein: CASSTGGEATQYF; CDR3 DNA: TGTGCCAGCTCGACAGGGGGAGAGGCTACGCAGTATTTT
V gene: TRBV5-5; J gene: TRBJ2-1; D gene: TRBD1; clone size: many; CDR3 protein: CASSPSRDRGNEQFF; CDR3 DNA: TGTGCCAGCAGCCCGTCCCGGGACAGGGGGAATGAGCAGTTCTTC
V gene: TRBV2; J gene: TRBJ1-5; D gene: NA; clone size: many; CDR3 protein: CASSPEAGSNQPQHF; CDR3 DNA: TGTGCCAGCAGCCCCGAGGCAGGGTCAAATCAGCCCCAGCATTTT
V gene: TRBV7-2; J gene: TRBJ2-2; D gene: NA; clone size: many; CDR3 protein: CASSLVRSSSIAGELFF; CDR3 DNA: TGTGCCAGCAGCTTAGTTAGGTCGTCTAGCATTGCCGGGGAGCTGTTTTTT
V gene: TRBV21-1; J gene: TRBJ2-2; D gene: NA; clone size: many; CDR3 protein: CANRRVITTVQSNTGELFF; CDR3 DNA: TGTGCCAACCGCCGAGTAATTACGACGGTACAATCGAACACCGGGGAGCTGTTTTTT
V gene: TRBV6-2/TRBV6-3; J gene: TRBJ2-7; D gene: TRBD2; clone size: many; CDR3 protein: CASRQLAGRTYEQYF; CDR3 DNA: TGTGCCAGCAGGCAGCTAGCGGGGCGAACCTACGAGCAGTACTTC
V gene: TRBV7-9; J gene: TRBJ1-5; D gene: NA; clone size: many; CDR3 protein: CASSPRNQDSNQPQHF; CDR3 DNA: TGTGCCAGCAGCCCGCGAAACCAGGATAGCAATCAGCCCCAGCATTTT
V gene: TRBV27; J gene: TRBJ1-1; D gene: NA; clone size: many; CDR3 protein: CASSLEGLPNTEAFF; CDR3 DNA: TGTGCCAGCAGTTTAGAAGGACTCCCGAACACTGAAGCTTTCTTT
V gene: TRBV6-5; J gene: TRBJ2-6; D gene: NA; clone size: many; CDR3 protein: CASSDRGPTPGANVLTF; CDR3 DNA: TGTGCCAGCAGCGACCGGGGTCCTACTCCTGGGGCCAACGTCCTGACTTTC
V gene: TRBV14; J gene: TRBJ2-2; D gene: NA; clone size: many; CDR3 protein: CASSQSRGGAGELFF; CDR3 DNA: TGTGCCAGCAGCCAATCCAGGGGAGGTGCCGGGGAGCTGTTTTTT
V gene: TRBV5-1; J gene: TRBJ1-6; D gene: NA; clone size: many; CDR3 protein: CASSLVVGSPLHF; CDR3 DNA: TGCGCCAGCAGCTTGGTAGTAGGCTCACCCCTCCACTTT
V gene: TRBV10-3; J gene: TRBJ1-6; D gene: TRBD1; clone size: many; CDR3 protein: CAISELDRVSPLHF; CDR3 DNA: TGTGCCATCAGTGAACTGGACAGGGTTTCACCCCTCCACTTT
V gene: TRBV7-2; J gene: TRBJ1-2; D gene: NA; clone size: many; CDR3 protein: CASSLGAQKNYGYTF; CDR3 DNA: TGTGCCAGCAGCTTAGGAGCTCAAAAGAACTATGGCTACACCTTC
V gene: TRBV6-1; J gene: TRBJ1-2; D gene: NA; clone size: many; CDR3 protein: CASNPEPRYGYTF; CDR3 DNA: TGTGCCAGCAATCCTGAACCCCGCTATGGCTACACCTTC
V gene: TRBV27; J gene: TRBJ2-1; D gene: NA; clone size: many; CDR3 protein: CASSLAGLDNEQFF; CDR3 DNA: TGTGCCAGCAGTTTGGCGGGACTCGACAATGAGCAGTTCTTC
V gene: TRBV12-3/TRBV12-4; J gene: TRBJ1-2; D gene: TRBD1; clone size: many; CDR3 protein: CASSPGGQRNEGF; CDR3 DNA: TGTGCCAGCAGTCCCGGGGGACAGAGGAATGAGGGGTTC
V gene: TRBV7-6; J gene: TRBJ2-2; D gene: NA; clone size: NA; CDR3 protein: CASSNPGVGELFF; CDR3 DNA: TGTGCCAGCAGCAATCCGGGAGTGGGGGAGCTGTTTTTT
V gene: TRBV6-5; J gene: TRBJ2-2; D gene: NA; clone size: once; CDR3 protein: CASSLDVANTGELFF; CDR3 DNA: TGTGCCAGCAGCTTGGACGTGGCGAACACCGGGGAGCTGTTTTTT
V gene: TRBV9; J gene: TRBJ2-1; D gene: TRBD2; clone size: many; CDR3 protein: CASSVVGGRAFGEQFF; CDR3 DNA: TGTGCCAGCAGCGTAGTGGGGGGGAGGGCCTTCGGGGAGCAGTTCTTC
V gene: TRBV12-3/TRBV12-4; J gene: TRBJ2-5; D gene: NA; clone size: many; CDR3 protein: CASRTHYQETQYF; CDR3 DNA: TGTGCCAGCAGGACTCACTACCAAGAGACCCAGTACTTC
V gene: TRBV5-6; J gene: TRBJ1-2; D gene: NA; clone size: many; CDR3 protein: CASSLGQETAYTF; CDR3 DNA: TGTGCCAGCAGCTTGGGTCAAGAGACAGCCTACACCTTC
V gene: TRBV5-5; J gene: TRBJ2-2; D gene: NA; clone size: many; CDR3 protein: CASSPRGTGELFF; CDR3 DNA: TGTGCCAGCAGCCCTCGGGGTACCGGGGAGCTGTTTTTT
V gene: TRBV5-5; J gene: TRBJ1-2; D gene: NA; clone size: many; CDR3 protein: CASSGRELSYGYTF; CDR3 DNA: TGTGCCAGCAGCGGTAGGGAGTTGAGCTATGGCTACACCTTC
V gene: TRBV27; J gene: TRBJ1-2; D gene: NA; clone size: few; CDR3 protein: CASSDGTYYGYTF; CDR3 DNA: TGTGCCAGCAGTGACGGGACATACTATGGCTACACCTTC
V gene: TRBV20-1; J gene: TRBJ2-7; D gene: NA; clone size: NA; CDR3 protein: CSARDWDGGYEQYF; CDR3 DNA: TGCAGTGCTAGAGATTGGGACGGGGGTTACGAGCAGTACTTC
V gene: TRBV20-1; J gene: TRBJ2-7; D gene: NA; clone size: many; CDR3 protein: CSAVDGVSYEQYF; CDR3 DNA: TGCAGTGCCGTAGATGGGGTCTCCTACGAGCAGTACTTC
V gene: TRBV7-3; J gene: TRBJ1-6; D gene: TRBD1; clone size: many; CDR3 protein: CASSLTSGQGNSPLHF; CDR3 DNA: TGTGCCAGCAGCTTAACGTCGGGACAGGGGAATTCACCCCTCCACTTT